This T cell receptor (beta chain) was identified during a study of naive and memory T cell subsets. Study-wide findings and caveats: The RNA method is potentially sensitive to activation and differentiation changes.

Concerning this clonotype itself: Its cognate antigen is unknown.

The CDR3 totals 17 residues. Germline V lookup: CDR1 LNHDA, CDR2 SQIVND (reference sequence). The germline V and J ends were trimmed by 4 bases and 5 bases, with 21 bases remaining between them. Ligated cDNA underwent four rounds of PCR with nested alpha and beta constant region primers and SP2. For blood and skin samples, reverse transcription used TCR alpha and beta constant primers. TCRdb reprocessed the 5' RACE reads with MiXCR, giving one entry per CDR3 protein. The table shows tens of thousands of distinct CDR3 sequences, with about 7.1% occurring only once. An oligonucleotide containing a UMI was ligated to the 3' end of TCR cDNA. Reverse transcription used DNase-treated unsorted total RNA, aiming for roughly 1 to 1000 ng.

This receptor was taken from a female donor in good health. The chain is built from TRBV19 and TRBJ1-5; D uncertain. For the CDR3, the DNA is TGTGCCAGTAGTACGCCGGTTGGCGGTACGGATCATCAGCCCCAGCATTTT. It yields the protein CASSTPVGGTDHQPQHF. Using reference TRBV19 and TRBJ1-5 for the parts outside the CDR3, the full variable domain is DGGITQSPKYLFRKEGQNVTLSCEQNLNHDAMYWYRQDPGQGLRLIYYSQIVNDFQKGDIAEGYSVSREKKESFPLTVTSAQKNPTAFYLCASSTPVGGTDHQPQHFGDGTRLSIL.